The 13 T cell receptor beta chains presented below share a single source sample, sequenced in a study of blood T cell repertoires in COVID-19. Assay used: immunoSEQ multiplex PCR; TCRdb lists only in-frame clones, some missing. The data show roughly 430,000 clones, roughly 90% seen once. The sequencing sample was made of PBMCs or T cells enriched from blood (not recorded which). Source of these receptors: a woman aged 40-49 years with acute COVID-19.

This sequence joins TRBV29-1 and TRBJ1-2; D gene uncertain. The CDR3 sequence is 13 residues long. Trimming shortened V by 6 bases and J by 3 bases, and 14 bases separated the two germline ends. Germline V gene data show CDR1 as SQVTM and CDR2 as ANQGSEA. The CDR3 spells CSVSPFQDYGYTF. CDR3 in DNA: TGCAGCGTCTCACCGTTTCAGGACTATGGCTACACCTTC.

The chain employs TRBV20-1 and TRBJ2-1, with 11 bases aligning to TRBD2. The CDR3 has 16 amino acids. The V segment lost 3 bases and the J segment 8 bases; nucleotides outside the gene matches: 12. The germline CDR1 and CDR2 sequences are DFQATT and SNEGSKA (reference sequence). The CDR3 reads CSASKVSGGAGYEQFF. Here the CDR3 DNA reads TGCAGTGCTAGTAAGGTTAGCGGGGGGGCCGGTTATGAGCAGTTCTTC.

V gene TRBV29-1 combines with J gene TRBJ2-1; 8 bases map to TRBD2. Germline-derived CDR1 and CDR2 are SQVTM and ANQGSEA. V dropped 4 bases and J dropped 9; count of bases not matched to a gene: 8. The CDR3 extends over 13 amino acids. CDR3 in amino acids: CSVAAGGVGEQFF. The CDR3, as DNA: TGCAGCGTTGCGGCGGGGGGAGTCGGTGAGCAGTTCTTC.

This rearrangement joins TRBV5-1 to TRBJ2-1; 8 bases agree with TRBD1. CDR1 and CDR2 from the germline V gene are SGHRS and YFSETQ. The CDR3 loop spans 15 amino acids. The junction had 11 bases not matched to a gene; V was cut back by 4 bases and J by 8 bases. This chain's CDR3 is CASSRGGQGVDEQFF. In DNA form, the CDR3 reads TGCGCCAGCAGCCGGGGTGGACAGGGAGTCGATGAGCAGTTCTTC.

This rearrangement joins TRBV2 to TRBJ1-6; D gene unclear. The CDR3 loop spans 15 amino acids. Trimming took off 5 bases at V and 7 bases at J, with 15 bases between the two ends. Germline CDR1 reads SNHLY; CDR2 reads FYNNEI. Here the CDR3 DNA reads TGTGCCAGCAGTCCGAGGACTGGCCTGAATTCACCCCTCCACTTT. It specifies CASSPRTGLNSPLHF. Complete variable domain (other parts from reference TRBV2 and TRBJ1-6): EPEVTQTPSHQVTQMGQEVILRCVPISNHLYFYWYRQILGQKVEFLVSFYNNEISEKSEIFDDQFSVERPDGSNFTLKIRSTKLEDSAMYFCASSPRTGLNSPLHFGNGTRLTVT.

The chain recombines TRBV25-1 with TRBJ1-1; D unresolved. In germline, CDR1 is MGHDK, CDR2 SYGVNS. The V end lost 1 base, the J end lost 1 base, and 4 bases lay between the germline ends. This CDR3 is 13 amino acids long. CDR3 nucleotide sequence: TGTGCCAGCAGTGAATTGGCGAACACTGAAGCTTTCTTT. Translating it yields CASSELANTEAFF.

The CDR3 DNA is TGTGCCTGGAGCAAGGGACAGGGGGTGGGAGGCAATGAGCAGTTCTTC. Its translation is CAWSKGQGVGGNEQFF. V gene TRBV30 combines with J gene TRBJ2-1, with TRBD1 identical over 11 bases. V was clipped by 3 bases and J by 6 bases; unmatched bases: 10. Germline CDR1 is GTSNPN and CDR2 is SVGIG (reference sequence). CDR3 length: 16 residues.

J is TRBJ2-1 and V is TRBV5-1; D gene uncertain. Germline V gives CDR1 SGHRS, CDR2 YFSETQ. The V gene lost 2 bases and the J gene lost 5 bases, with 2 bases spanning the gap. The CDR3 covers 11 residues. CDR3 in amino acids: CASSFNNEQFF. The DNA of the CDR3 is TGCGCCAGCAGCTTTAACAATGAGCAGTTCTTC. The variable domain in full, with the rest retrieved from reference TRBV5-1 and TRBJ2-1, is KAGVTQTPRYLIKTRGQQVTLSCSPISGHRSVSWYQQTPGQGLQFLFEYFSETQRNKGNFPGRFSGRQFSNSRSEMNVSTLELGDSALYLCASSFNNEQFFGPGTRLTVL.

The J gene is TRBJ2-5, the V gene TRBV19; D unresolved. Germline V gene sequence: CDR1 LNHDA, CDR2 SQIVND (reference sequence). V lost 3 bases and J 0 bases, leaving 5 bases between the germline ends. The CDR3 is made up of 13 amino acids. CDR3 protein: CASSIGNQETQYF. CDR3 sequence (DNA): TGTGCCAGTAGTATTGGCAACCAAGAGACCCAGTACTTC.

This clone was observed a single time. The rearrangement uses TRBV5-1 and TRBJ2-3; 7 bases fit TRBD1. This CDR3 is 16 amino acids long. The ends lost 5 bases at V and 2 bases at J; junction bases unmatched: 11. The germline gives CDR1 SGHRS, CDR2 YFSETQ. The CDR3 sequence: CASRRGQANPTDTQYF. In nucleotides, the CDR3 is TGCGCCAGCAGGAGAGGACAGGCGAACCCCACAGATACGCAGTATTTT.

The chain combines TRBV5-4 with TRBJ1-6; TRBD1 might be the D (5 bases). V was pared by 3 bases and J by 13 bases, with 14 bases between. The CDR3 extends over 13 amino acids. In germline, CDR1 is SGHNT, CDR2 YYREEE (reference sequence). The CDR3 region is CASSSNLQVPLHF. Written as DNA, the CDR3 is TGTGCCAGCAGCTCAAACTTACAGGTGCCCCTCCACTTT.

The V and J genes are TRBV19 and TRBJ1-2, with 9 positions matching TRBD1. Losses at the gene ends were 6 bases for V and 8 bases for J; bases not matched to a gene: 16. Germline lookup yields CDR1 LNHDA and CDR2 SQIVND (reference sequence). This CDR3 is built from 16 residues. The CDR3 protein is CASSNGQGRVGRGYTF. DNA for the CDR3: TGTGCCAGTAGCAACGGACAGGGGCGAGTGGGGCGGGGCTACACCTTC. Based on the CDR3 plus reference TRBV19 and TRBJ1-2, the full variable domain is DGGITQSPKYLFRKEGQNVTLSCEQNLNHDAMYWYRQDPGQGLRLIYYSQIVNDFQKGDIAEGYSVSREKKESFPLTVTSAQKNPTAFYLCASSNGQGRVGRGYTFGSGTRLTVV.

CDR3 region: CASSHSASGANVLTF. The CDR3 DNA follows: TGTGCCAGCAGCCACAGCGCCTCTGGGGCCAACGTCCTGACTTTC. V is TRBV3-1 (or the pseudogene TRBV3-2) and J is TRBJ2-6; D is uncertain. Germline V lookup: CDR1 LGHDT, CDR2 YNNKEL (reference sequence). Between the trimmed V and J ends, which lost 3 bases and 0 bases, there was a span of 6 bases. CDR3 length: 15 amino acids.